A single sample gave rise to the 26 T cell receptor beta chains below, sequenced in a study of blood T cell repertoires in COVID-19 (TCRdb year 2020). Libraries were built with the immunoSEQ multiplex PCR assay. The immuneACCESS repertoire file appears here via TCRdb, limited to in-frame rearrangements. These files lack a portion of the clones; in checked studies, under half of the deficit traces to unresolved V genes, and the cause of the others is not known. This sample gives about 49,000 clones in total; about 89% of them show up just once. Of the sample, over 2% falls within the top ten clones. Sequenced material: peripheral blood. Receptors originate from a woman older than 75 with COVID-19, enrolled during active disease.

This clone was seen just once. The J gene is TRBJ1-2, the V gene TRBV3-1 (or the pseudogene TRBV3-2); TRBD1 matches 8 bases. The V and J ends lost 4 bases and 4 bases, in that order; junction bases with no gene match: 8. From germline, CDR1 is LGHDT and CDR2 YNNKEL (reference sequence). This CDR3 contains 15 residues. This chain's CDR3 is CASSPRGTGFYGYTF. The CDR3 region has the DNA TGTGCCAGCAGCCCCCGCGGGACAGGCTTCTATGGCTACACCTTC.

This clone came up once. This sequence joins TRBV30 and TRBJ1-2; 11 bases are shared with TRBD1. The CDR3 loop spans 17 amino acids. Trimming at V came to 3 bases and at J to 8 bases, leaving 17 bases not matched to a gene. In germline, CDR1 is GTSNPN, CDR2 SVGIG (reference sequence). CDR3: CAWRLVLGTGGHGGYTF. For the CDR3, the DNA is TGTGCCTGGAGATTAGTGCTGGGGACAGGGGGTCATGGGGGCTACACCTTC.

V gene TRBV5-1 combines with J gene TRBJ2-7, with 7 bases aligning to TRBD2. This CDR3 is built from 16 residues. In germline, CDR1 is SGHRS, CDR2 YFSETQ. V lost 0 bases, J lost 0 bases, and 6 bases stayed unmatched. The CDR3 DNA follows: TGCGCCAGCAGCTTGGTAGGGCGGGGGAGCTCCTACGAGCAGTACTTC. Protein product: CASSLVGRGSSYEQYF.

This rearrangement joins TRBV7-2 to TRBJ1-5; D gene uncertain. With 2 bases removed from V and 0 bases from J, the gap between germline ends came to 8 bases. Germline-derived CDR1 and CDR2 are SGHTA and FQGNSA. This CDR3 has 15 amino acids. The CDR3 nucleotides read TGTGCCAGCAGCTTAAACAGCTATAGCAATCAGCCCCAGCATTTT. Amino acids: CASSLNSYSNQPQHF.

The rearrangement links TRBV6-6 to TRBJ1-2, with 7 positions matching TRBD1. V gave up 0 bases and J gave up 6 bases; unmatched junction bases: 7. Germline loops: CDR1 MNHNY, CDR2 SVGAGI (reference sequence). The CDR3 sequence is 15 residues long. The CDR3 sequence: CASSYSQRTGDGYTF. The CDR3 DNA is TGTGCCAGCAGTTACTCCCAAAGGACAGGAGATGGCTACACCTTC.

The CDR3 sequence is CASSPQGAVAKNIQYF. Written as DNA, the CDR3 is TGTGCCAGCTCACCACAGGGAGCGGTAGCCAAAAACATTCAGTACTTC. This rearrangement joins TRBV18 to TRBJ2-4, with D tentatively TRBD2 (5 bases). Trimming removed 1 base from V and 0 bases from J, with 10 bases in between. The CDR3 is made up of 16 amino acids. CDR1 and CDR2 from the germline V gene are KGHSH and LQKENI.

The chain joins TRBV28 to TRBJ1-4, with TRBD1 matching over 7 bases. V dropped 6 bases and J dropped 8; count of bases not matched to a gene: 12. The length of the CDR3 is 15 residues. The V gene's germline CDR1 is MDHEN and CDR2 SYDVKM. CDR3 sequence reads: CASSTNRGVGEKLFF. The CDR3 DNA is TGTGCCAGCAGCACTAACAGGGGAGTAGGAGAAAAACTGTTTTTT.

The chain combines TRBV7-2 with TRBJ2-5, with D possibly being TRBD2 (5 bases). Germline V gene lookup returns CDR1 SGHTA and CDR2 FQGNSA. Deletions cut 5 bases from V and 3 bases from J, with 13 bases between. CDR3 length: 14 amino acids. CDR3 sequence: CASSAHGVKETQYF. CDR3 bases: TGTGCCAGCAGCGCACACGGGGTAAAAGAGACCCAGTACTTC. Combining the CDR3 with reference TRBV7-2 and TRBJ2-5 gives the whole variable domain GAGVSQSPSNKVTEKGKDVELRCDPISGHTALYWYRQSLGQGLEFLIYFQGNSAPDKSGLPSDRFSAERTGGSVSTLTIQRTQQEDSAVYLCASSAHGVKETQYFGPGTRLLVL.

V and J are TRBV6-5 and TRBJ2-7; 9 bases line up with TRBD1. V was pared by 3 bases and J by 7 bases, with 10 bases of the junction left unmatched. The CDR3 totals 15 residues. The V gene's germline CDR1 is MNHEY and CDR2 SVGAGI. The CDR3 reads CASSYADRGAYEQYF. The CDR3 DNA reads as TGTGCCAGCAGTTATGCCGACAGGGGGGCGTATGAGCAGTACTTC.

V gene TRBV9 combines with J gene TRBJ1-6; maybe TRBD1 (5 bases). V was shortened by 4 bases and J by 7 bases, with 15 bases between the two germline ends. The CDR3 length is 15 residues. Germline loops: CDR1 SGDLS, CDR2 YYNGEE. Here the CDR3 reads CASSPRRGGNSPLHF. The CDR3 DNA is TGTGCCAGCAGCCCTCGGAGGGGCGGGAATTCACCCCTCCACTTT.

A note on this clone: The junction departs from germline at one end; a sequencing error may be responsible. The J gene is TRBJ2-3, the V gene TRBV7-7; 7 bases are a match to TRBD2. This CDR3 contains 16 residues. Germline CDR1 and CDR2: SSHAT and FNYEAQ (reference sequence). CDR3 in amino acids: CASSLVPSGNTDTQYF. CDR3 sequence (DNA): TGTGCTAGCAGCTTAGTACCCAGCGGGAACACAGATACGCAGTATTTT.

The V and J genes are TRBV3-1 (or the pseudogene TRBV3-2) and TRBJ2-7, with 7 nucleotides matching TRBD2. The CDR3 sequence is 14 residues long. V gave up 4 bases and J gave up 0 bases; unmatched junction bases: 3. CDR1 is LGHDT and CDR2 is YNNKEL in the germline V gene (reference sequence). The CDR3 is CASSLPGGSYEQYF. The CDR3 DNA is TGTGCCAGCAGCCTCCCGGGGGGCTCCTACGAGCAGTACTTC.

J is TRBJ1-2 and V is TRBV3-1 (or the pseudogene TRBV3-2), with a weak D call TRBD1 (5 bases). Germline V lookup: CDR1 LGHDT, CDR2 YNNKEL (reference sequence). Trimming took off 0 bases at V and 6 bases at J, with 14 bases between the two ends. The CDR3 is 15 amino acids. The CDR3 DNA is TGTGCCAGCAGCCAAGAGGGGGGTCTCCGCGATGGCTACACCTTC. Protein sequence: CASSQEGGLRDGYTF.

The chain couples TRBV6-6 to TRBJ2-7; D is unresolved. V was clipped by 0 bases and J by 6 bases, with 9 bases between them. CDR1 and CDR2 (germline): MNHNY, SVGAGI (reference sequence). This CDR3 is built from 13 residues. CDR3 in amino acids: CASSYSTSSEQYF. As DNA, the CDR3 is TGTGCCAGCAGTTACTCGACTTCTAGCGAGCAGTACTTC.

This clone has a handful of counts. The CDR3 DNA sequence: TGTGCCAGCTCACCAGGTGTCCGGGAAGCGAATTCACCCCTCCACTTT. This translates into CASSPGVREANSPLHF. The gene calls are TRBV18 and TRBJ1-6; D not certain. V gave up 2 bases and J gave up 7 bases, with 15 bases separating them. The germline V gene has CDR1 KGHSH and CDR2 LQKENI. The CDR3 consists of 16 residues.

This chain links TRBV19 with TRBJ2-7; possibly TRBD1 for D (6 bases). This CDR3 contains 16 residues. The V and J ends lost 1 base and 0 bases respectively, with 13 bases between them. Germline-derived CDR1 and CDR2 are LNHDA and SQIVND (reference sequence). The CDR3 nucleotides read TGTGCCAGTAGTATAGCAGGCACAGGGATCTCCTACGAGCAGTACTTC. The encoded protein is CASSIAGTGISYEQYF. The variable domain in full, completed from reference TRBV19 and TRBJ2-7, reads DGGITQSPKYLFRKEGQNVTLSCEQNLNHDAMYWYRQDPGQGLRLIYYSQIVNDFQKGDIAEGYSVSREKKESFPLTVTSAQKNPTAFYLCASSIAGTGISYEQYFGPGTRLTVT.

The chain couples TRBV28 to TRBJ1-1; possible D gene TRBD1, 5 bases. The CDR3 is made up of 12 amino acids. The germline V gene has CDR1 MDHEN and CDR2 SYDVKM. Trimming left V 7 bases short and J 10 bases short, with 16 bases between. The CDR3 sequence is CASIPTAGGAFF. The CDR3 region has the DNA TGTGCCAGCATTCCGACAGCGGGGGGAGCTTTCTTT.

This clone showed up just once. The chain carries TRBV6-6 and TRBJ2-3; perhaps TRBD1 as D (5 bases). Trimming took 6 bases from V and 0 from J, leaving 13 bases between them. In germline, CDR1 is MNHNY, CDR2 SVGAGI (reference sequence). This CDR3 contains 15 residues. The CDR3 is CASSTRQTSTDTQYF. In DNA, the CDR3 is TGTGCCAGCAGCACCAGACAGACCAGCACAGATACGCAGTATTTT.

This sequence joins TRBV28 and TRBJ1-5; 12 bases line up with TRBD1. The length of the CDR3 is 15 residues. Trimming cost V 6 bases and J 6 bases; bases outside gene matches: 6. Germline loops: CDR1 MDHEN, CDR2 SYDVKM. CDR3 in amino acids: CASSLGTGGFQPQHF. The CDR3 region has the DNA TGTGCCAGCAGCCTCGGGACAGGGGGCTTTCAGCCCCAGCATTTT.

This clone was observed a single time. The chain employs TRBV6-5 and TRBJ2-3; 10 bases align to TRBD1. CDR3 length equals 15 residues. Looked up from germline, CDR1 is MNHEY and CDR2 is SVGAGI. V lost 8 bases and J lost 4; bases outside the gene matches: 9. CDR3 amino acids: CASGLRDRGPDTQYF. As DNA, the CDR3 is TGTGCCAGCGGTCTCCGGGACAGGGGCCCAGATACGCAGTATTTT.

J is TRBJ1-4 and V is TRBV29-1; 8 bases line up with TRBD1. CDR3 length: 13 residues. The germline V gene has CDR1 SQVTM and CDR2 ANQGSEA. With V trimmed by 7 bases and J by 8 bases, 9 bases remained unmatched. CDR3: CSARTGLLEKLFF. CDR3 nucleotides: TGCAGCGCCAGGACAGGGCTTCTCGAAAAACTGTTTTTT.

The gene calls are TRBV7-3 and TRBJ2-2; tentative D call: TRBD1 (5 bases). Trimming shortened V by 1 base and J by 2 bases, and 20 bases separated the two germline ends. Germline CDR1 SGHTA, CDR2 FQGTGA. This CDR3 comprises 19 residues. CDR3 protein: CASSLMAVAGAPNTGELFF. DNA for the CDR3: TGTGCCAGCAGCTTAATGGCGGTAGCTGGGGCCCCTAACACCGGGGAGCTGTTTTTT.

CDR3 sequence reads: CASSSPPGRGLEETQYF. The CDR3 coding sequence is TGCGCCAGCAGCTCCCCTCCAGGCAGGGGACTAGAAGAGACCCAGTACTTC. The genes are TRBV5-1 and TRBJ2-5; 8 nucleotides agree with TRBD2. The germline CDR1 and CDR2 sequences are SGHRS and YFSETQ. With V trimmed by 3 bases and J by 3 bases, 13 bases remained unmatched. The CDR3 loop spans 17 amino acids.

This chain connects TRBV7-2 to TRBJ2-3; TRBD2 agrees at 7 bases. Germline V CDR1 and CDR2: SGHTA, FQGNSA. The J segment lost 1 base and the V segment lost 2 bases, leaving 3 bases of the junction unmatched. This CDR3 contains 15 residues. CDR3 region: CASSLTSVRTDTQYF. CDR3 nucleotide sequence: TGTGCCAGCAGCTTAACTAGCGTTCGCACAGATACGCAGTATTTT.

The rearrangement links TRBV2 to TRBJ2-1; D is uncertain. This CDR3 comprises 13 residues. Trimming pared 7 bases from V and 12 bases from J, leaving 19 bases between. Germline CDR1 and CDR2: SNHLY and FYNNEI. The CDR3 coding sequence is TGTGCCAGCAACCTGAACGTGGGCAGCACGCAGTTCTTC. Its protein product is CASNLNVGSTQFF.

The V call is TRBV28, the J call TRBJ1-2; 7 bases line up with TRBD1. This CDR3 region has 14 residues. Germline V CDR1 and CDR2: MDHEN, SYDVKM. V was clipped by 4 bases and J by 4 bases; unmatched bases: 6. CDR3 nucleotide sequence: TGTGCCAGCAGTTCGACAGGGTACGGCTATGGCTACACCTTC. The encoded protein is CASSSTGYGYGYTF.